This section outlines one T cell receptor beta chain sequence together with its context. Grouping used clinical history reported by participants in a survey and questionnaire. The authors' processing: Counts of nucleated cells, estimated from reference gene primer amplification, were obtained. Clones were read by immunoSEQ multiplex PCR, and TCRdb kept only the in-frame ones, dropping some. That table furnishes V, J and clone size, whereas the DNA furnished D and trimming. The data contain 300,000 to 400,000 clones, approximately 87% of them seen just once; the ten biggest clones take up more than 0.9%. This specimen comes from a study of blood T cell repertoires in COVID-19. Study-level background: Whether acute or convalescent, the COVID-19 samples came from the United States, Italy and Spain. The analysed material was cDNA or gDNA that came from T cells, B-cell-depleted T cells, or PBMCs.

Germline assignment: CDR1 MDHEN and CDR2 SYDVKM. Trimming stripped 3 bases from V and 1 base from J, with 13 bases between. There are 16 residues in the CDR3. The source material was PBMCs or T cells enriched from blood (not recorded which). This clonotype was sampled from a woman under 40 with acute COVID-19. This sequence joins TRBV28 and TRBJ2-1; D is perhaps TRBD1 (6 bases). The CDR3 DNA is TGTGCCAGCAGTTTTTGGACAGTCCTATCCTACAATGAGCAGTTCTTC. This sequence encodes CASSFWTVLSYNEQFF.